The 3 T cell receptor beta chains presented below share a single source sample, sequenced in a study of human T cells and chemical hapten exposure. The sample's time point: patch test 1, 2 weeks after DPC sensitization. Treatment described: therapeutic diphenylcyclopropenone sensitization with weekly scalp DPC. TCRdb re-analysed the RACE reads in MiXCR, keeping a single row per CDR3 protein. In the table there are fewer than 200,000 distinct CDR3 sequences, about a fifth of which are singletons. Sequenced material: whole blood, taken in connection with sensitization to the hapten diphenylcyclopropenone (DPC). Receptors were obtained from a woman aged 50 to 65 with alopecia areata. Some clones in this sample may be carry-over from other donors' samples.

This clonotype was counted a few times. The chain recombines TRBV7-9 with TRBJ2-7, with TRBD1 matching 7 bases. Germline trimming cut 5 bases from V and 0 bases from J; bases unmatched to any gene: 7. Germline lookup yields CDR1 SEHNR and CDR2 FQNEAQ (reference sequence). This CDR3 spans 15 amino acids. The CDR3 coding sequence is TGTGCCAGCAGCCCGACAGGGCTGGGCTCCTACGAGCAGTACTTC. Translation: CASSPTGLGSYEQYF.

V and J are TRBV20-1 and TRBJ2-7, with a tentative D call TRBD2 (7 bases). Germline-derived CDR1 and CDR2 are DFQATT and SNEGSKA (reference sequence). Trimming cost V 1 base and J 3 bases, with 19 bases left between them. The CDR3 is 16 residues long. Here the CDR3 reads CSARGGGDGGGYEQYF. Written as DNA, the CDR3 is TGCAGTGCTAGAGGGGGGGGCGACGGTGGAGGCTACGAGCAGTACTTC.

The chain uses TRBV5-6 and TRBJ1-5; TRBD1 aligns across 8 bases. J gave up 7 bases and V 4 bases, and 10 bases lay outside the gene matches. This CDR3 region has 15 residues. Germline V gives CDR1 SGHDT, CDR2 YYEEEE. CDR3 residues: CASSRGQGAWQPQHF. CDR3 sequence (DNA): TGTGCCAGCAGCAGAGGACAGGGAGCGTGGCAGCCCCAGCATTTT.